A selection of T cell receptor beta chains follows, all from one sample in a study of T cell clonotyping in hematopoietic cell transplantation. Repertoires were generated with immunoSEQ multiplex PCR, while TCRdb's copy carries only in-frame clones and drops some. The repertoire includes over a thousand clones, around 97% of them detected once, and 2% to 2.5% sits in the top ten. The source material was PBMCs, sampled 180 days after allogeneic stem cell transplant. Every receptor here comes from a male patient between 50 and 60 years old who had an allogeneic stem cell transplant from a related donor, so the T cells may come from the graft donor. Some clones in this sample may be carry-over from other donors' samples. CDR3s include the opening cysteine and the closing phenylalanine or tryptophan. The D gene is left open where the match is weak. For some rows the clone size is stated as once, few or many, or as a class when expanded; others skip it.

d_gene	v_gene	abundance	j_gene	len	CDR3aa	CDR3nt
.	TRBV4-1	.	TRBJ1-4	14	CASSLAGRGEKLFF	TGCGCCAGCAGCCTTGCAGGCAGGGGAGAAAAACTGTTTTTT
.	TRBV28	.	TRBJ2-1	12	CASSPWGNEQFF	TGTGCCAGCAGCCCCTGGGGGAATGAGCAGTTCTTC
TRBD1	TRBV19	once	TRBJ2-7	14	CASSIRNRGREQYF	TGTGCCAGTAGTATCCGGAACAGGGGGCGCGAGCAGTACTTC
TRBD2	TRBV6-1	.	TRBJ2-3	16	CASSELAGDRTDTQYF	TGTGCCAGCAGTGAACTAGCGGGAGACCGCACAGATACGCAGTATTTT
.	TRBV11-2	.	TRBJ1-1	16	CASSFHTARMNTEAFF	TGTGCCAGCAGCTTCCATACTGCGAGAATGAACACTGAAGCTTTCTTT
.	TRBV27	.	TRBJ1-2	13	CASSRRGVYGYTF	TGTGCCAGCAGTCGCCGGGGGGTCTATGGCTACACCTTC
.	TRBV5-1	.	TRBJ1-1	12	CASRRGDTEAFF	TGCGCCAGCAGGAGGGGGGACACTGAAGCTTTCTTT
TRBD1	TRBV19	.	TRBJ1-1	15	CASSPRTGSGTEAFF	TGTGCCAGTAGTCCGCGGACAGGGAGCGGGACTGAAGCTTTCTTT
.	TRBV4-1	once	TRBJ1-4	14	CASSQVARGEKLFF	TGCGCCAGCAGCCAAGTTGCCCGAGGGGAAAAACTGTTTTTT
.	TRBV7-6	.	TRBJ2-4	11	CASSLGNIQYF	TGTGCCAGCAGCTTAGGGAACATTCAGTACTTC
TRBD2	TRBV30	.	TRBJ2-2	14	CAWSVRERDGELFF	TGTGCCTGGAGTGTACGGGAGCGGGACGGGGAGCTGTTTTTT
TRBD1	TRBV5-1	.	TRBJ2-2	15	CASSPGQSNTGELFF	TGCGCCAGCAGCCCGGGACAGTCGAACACCGGGGAGCTGTTTTTT
.	TRBV10-3	.	TRBJ2-6	17	CAISDSGSPSGANVLTF	TGTGCCATCAGTGATTCGGGCAGCCCCTCTGGGGCCAACGTCCTGACTTTC
TRBD2	TRBV27	.	TRBJ2-1	17	CASSPGLAEIYWDEQFF	TGTGCCAGCAGCCCAGGACTAGCGGAGATTTACTGGGATGAGCAGTTCTTC
TRBD2	TRBV5-1	.	TRBJ2-7	14	CASSLYQGGSEQYF	TGCGCCAGCAGCTTGTATCAGGGAGGGTCGGAGCAGTACTTC
.	TRBV5-1	.	TRBJ1-5	13	CASSLFAGQPQHF	TGCGCCAGCAGCTTGTTCGCCGGGCAGCCCCAGCATTTT
TRBD1	TRBV27	.	TRBJ1-2	14	CASSQSTGVWGYTF	TGTGCCAGCAGCCAGTCCACAGGGGTGTGGGGCTACACCTTC
.	TRBV4-1	.	TRBJ1-2	15	CASSLRDGGNYGYTF	TGCGCCAGCAGCCTGCGGGACGGTGGTAACTATGGCTACACCTTC
TRBD1	TRBV19	.	TRBJ1-2	13	CASSIRRGLGYTF	TGTGCCAGTAGTATACGAAGGGGGCTTGGCTACACCTTC
TRBD2	TRBV7-9	.	TRBJ2-3	19	CASSLGLAGGDLGTDTQYF	TGTGCCAGCAGCTTGGGACTAGCGGGAGGTGACCTAGGGACAGATACGCAGTATTTT
.	TRBV9	.	TRBJ2-1	11	CASSVGVEQFF	TGTGCCAGCAGCGTAGGGGTTGAGCAGTTCTTC
.	TRBV30	.	TRBJ2-7	11	CAWSPAREQYF	TGTGCCTGGAGTCCGGCGAGGGAGCAGTACTTC
TRBD1	TRBV11-2	.	TRBJ1-4	15	CASSFGTGIGEKLFF	TGTGCCAGCAGCTTCGGGACAGGGATCGGCGAAAAACTGTTTTTT
TRBD2	TRBV19	.	TRBJ2-3	14	CASRVASGTDTQYF	TGTGCCAGTAGGGTGGCTAGCGGGACAGATACGCAGTATTTT
TRBD2	TRBV5-4	.	TRBJ2-7	16	CASSLARLAGSYEQYF	TGTGCCAGCAGCTTGGCAAGACTAGCGGGGTCCTACGAGCAGTACTTC
TRBD1	TRBV9	.	TRBJ1-4	16	CASSVGQGTTNEKLFF	TGTGCCAGCAGCGTCGGACAGGGGACAACTAATGAAAAACTGTTTTTT
.	TRBV4-3	once	TRBJ2-6	15	CASSQTRSGANVLTF	TGCGCCAGCAGCCAGACACGCTCTGGGGCCAACGTCCTGACTTTC
.	TRBV5-1	.	TRBJ1-1	13	CASSLIGRVEAFF	TGCGCCAGCAGCTTGATTGGCAGGGTTGAAGCTTTCTTT
TRBD1	TRBV4-2	.	TRBJ2-1	18	CASSQDTPGTGRYNEQFF	TGTGCCAGCAGCCAAGATACCCCGGGGACAGGGAGATACAATGAGCAGTTCTTC
.	TRBV7-2	.	TRBJ1-2	15	CASSLGDRLNYGYTF	TGTGCCAGCAGCTTAGGCGACAGACTTAACTATGGCTACACCTTC
TRBD2	TRBV18	.	TRBJ2-5	15	CASSPLGRGQETQYF	TGTGCCAGCTCACCGTTGGGGCGGGGGCAAGAGACCCAGTACTTC
TRBD1	TRBV4-1	.	TRBJ1-2	15	CASSHAGTGVYGYTF	TGCGCCAGCAGCCACGCCGGGACAGGGGTCTATGGCTACACCTTC
.	TRBV5-1	.	TRBJ1-1	14	CASSGGRLDTEAFF	TGCGCCAGCAGCGGGGGGAGATTGGACACTGAAGCTTTCTTT
.	TRBV5-1	.	TRBJ2-5	15	CASSFRGTGQETQYF	TGCGCCAGCAGCTTTAGGGGTACGGGGCAAGAGACCCAGTACTTC
TRBD1	TRBV5-1	.	TRBJ1-4	15	CASSWRTGGNEKLFF	TGCGCCAGCAGCTGGCGGACAGGGGGTAATGAAAAACTGTTTTTT
.	TRBV29-1	.	TRBJ1-2	10	CSVADYGYTF	TGCAGCGTTGCGGACTATGGCTACACCTTC
.	TRBV25-1	.	TRBJ1-1	13	CASSGRMNTEAFF	TGTGCCAGCAGCGGACGGATGAACACTGAAGCTTTCTTT
.	TRBV5-5	.	TRBJ1-1	13	CASSLGMNTEAFF	TGTGCCAGCAGCTTAGGGATGAACACTGAAGCTTTCTTT
TRBD2	TRBV13	.	TRBJ2-5	17	CASSLKAGGGLQETQYF	TGTGCCAGCAGCTTAAAAGCGGGAGGAGGCTTGCAAGAGACCCAGTACTTC
.	TRBV28	.	TRBJ1-3	14	CASSPPSSGNTIYF	TGTGCCAGCAGTCCCCCTTCCTCTGGAAACACCATATATTTT
.	TRBV29-1	.	TRBJ1-2	12	CSVGDYVLGYTF	TGCAGCGTTGGAGACTACGTTCTTGGCTACACCTTC
TRBD2	TRBV7-2	once	TRBJ2-1	15	CASSRTSGGNNEQFF	TGTGCCAGCAGCAGGACTAGCGGGGGGAACAATGAGCAGTTCTTC
.	TRBV5-1	once	TRBJ2-3	16	CASSLEAGPSTDTQYF	TGCGCCAGCAGCTTGGAGGCAGGGCCTAGCACAGATACGCAGTATTTT
TRBD1	TRBV28	.	TRBJ1-5	14	CASSFRQGHQPQHF	TGTGCCAGCAGTTTCCGACAGGGCCATCAGCCCCAGCATTTT
TRBD2	TRBV19	.	TRBJ2-1	13	CASSIGSQGGKFF	TGTGCCAGTAGTATAGGAAGTCAGGGAGGGAAGTTCTTC
TRBD1	TRBV4-3	.	TRBJ2-7	14	CASSHRTGTYEQYF	TGCGCCAGCAGCCACCGGACAGGAACCTACGAGCAGTACTTC
TRBD2	TRBV9	.	TRBJ2-5	15	CASSNTGTSIETQYF	TGTGCCAGCAGCAATACCGGGACTAGCATAGAGACCCAGTACTTC
.	TRBV7-9	.	TRBJ1-1	12	CASVLGSTEAFF	TGTGCCAGCGTACTCGGGAGCACTGAAGCTTTCTTT
.	TRBV7-2	.	TRBJ1-4	13	CASSFAGNEKLFF	TGTGCCAGCAGCTTCGCAGGGAATGAAAAACTGTTTTTT
.	TRBV13	once	TRBJ2-7	12	CASSSTTGEQYF	TGTGCCAGCAGCTCGACTACTGGGGAGCAGTACTTC
.	TRBV5-8	.	TRBJ1-5	11	CASSPGGPQHF	TGTGCCAGCAGCCCTGGGGGACCCCAGCATTTT
.	TRBV7-6	.	TRBJ1-1	15	CASSLEGFGNTEAFF	TGTGCCAGCAGCTTAGAGGGGTTTGGGAACACTGAAGCTTTCTTT
TRBD2	TRBV6-6	once	TRBJ2-5	12	CASTRGQETQYF	TGTGCCAGCACGCGGGGGCAAGAGACCCAGTACTTC
.	TRBV30	.	TRBJ1-2	16	CAWSVITPLRVYGYTF	TGTGCCTGGAGTGTGATAACCCCGCTCCGCGTGTATGGCTACACCTTC
TRBD1	TRBV5-1	.	TRBJ2-6	19	CASSFLPGQGSSGANVLTF	TGCGCCAGCAGTTTTTTACCGGGACAGGGGTCCTCTGGGGCCAACGTCCTGACTTTC
.	TRBV10-3	.	TRBJ1-2	15	CAISEREGASDGYTF	TGTGCCATCAGTGAGAGGGAAGGGGCTTCTGATGGCTACACCTTC